These T cell receptor beta chains were read from a single sample in a study of T cell changes during pregnancy in multiple sclerosis. Sequencing used immunoSEQ multiplex PCR; TCRdb keeps in-frame clones, though not all of them. The sample has tens of thousands of clones, more than 90% seen once. This sample comprised peripheral blood, obtained after pregnancy. These TCRs come from a female donor in good health, enrolled as a control in a pregnancy study. Both conserved end residues are part of each CDR3. Fields, in order: CDR3 protein, CDR3 DNA, J gene, clone size, V gene, D gene. The D gene is left open where the match is weak. Clone sizes are given selectively: once, few, many, or a class where the clone is expanded.

CASSYLPDRFGYTF | TGTGCCAGCAGTTATCTCCCGGACAGGTTCGGCTACACCTTC | TRBJ1-2 | . | TRBV6-5 | TRBD1
CASSATNQGADYGYTF | TGTGCCAGCAGTGCAACAAACCAGGGGGCGGACTATGGCTACACCTTC | TRBJ1-2 | . | TRBV2 | TRBD1
CAWRLAGATYEQYF | TGTGCCTGGAGATTAGCGGGAGCAACCTACGAGCAGTACTTC | TRBJ2-7 | . | TRBV30 | TRBD2
CASSTARGDYGYTF | TGTGCCAGCAGTACAGCCCGGGGGGACTATGGCTACACCTTC | TRBJ1-2 | . | TRBV28 | .
CSVDRWAGNTEAFF | TGCAGCGTTGATCGATGGGCAGGGAACACTGAAGCTTTCTTT | TRBJ1-1 | . | TRBV29-1 | .
CASRLDFPETDTQYF | TGTGCCAGCAGGCTAGACTTCCCAGAAACAGATACGCAGTATTTT | TRBJ2-3 | . | TRBV27 | .
CASSLAGGTDTQYF | TGTGCCAGCAGCTTAGCGGGAGGGACAGATACGCAGTATTTT | TRBJ2-3 | . | TRBV7-2 | TRBD2
CASSFLRGELTGSNGYTF | TGTGCCAGCAGCTTCCTCCGAGGAGAACTTACAGGGTCGAATGGCTACACCTTC | TRBJ1-2 | . | TRBV7-8 | .
CAIRGALDVYGYTF | TGTGCCATCAGGGGAGCCTTAGACGTCTATGGCTACACCTTC | TRBJ1-2 | . | TRBV10-3 | .
CASSFGGAYEQYF | TGTGCCAGCAGCTTTGGCGGGGCCTACGAGCAGTACTTC | TRBJ2-7 | . | TRBV7-2 | .
CASNEASEQETQYF | TGTGCCAGCAACGAGGCTAGCGAACAAGAGACCCAGTACTTC | TRBJ2-5 | . | TRBV9 | .
CASSIIQGWQPQHF | TGTGCCAGTAGTATAATCCAGGGTTGGCAGCCCCAGCATTTT | TRBJ1-5 | . | TRBV19 | .
CASRVDTSTDTQYF | TGTGCCAGTAGGGTAGACACCAGCACAGATACGCAGTATTTT | TRBJ2-3 | . | TRBV19 | .
CASSIVRDTEAFF | TGTGCCAGTAGTATAGTCCGGGACACTGAAGCTTTCTTT | TRBJ1-1 | . | TRBV19 | .
CASSLGEPNNYGYTF | TGTGCCAGTAGTCTAGGCGAACCGAATAACTATGGCTACACCTTC | TRBJ1-2 | . | TRBV19 | .
CASSLTTSSGNHEQFF | TGTGCCAGCAGTTTAACCACATCTAGCGGGAACCATGAGCAGTTCTTC | TRBJ2-1 | . | TRBV27 | TRBD2
CASSPSTSGRRDEQFF | TGTGCCAGCAGCCCTAGTACTAGCGGCAGAAGGGATGAGCAGTTCTTC | TRBJ2-1 | . | TRBV7-9 | TRBD2
CAISEPSARSSYNEQFF | TGTGCCATCAGTGAACCCTCCGCCCGGAGCTCCTACAATGAGCAGTTCTTC | TRBJ2-1 | . | TRBV10-3 | .
CASSTGQGAGGELFF | TGTGCCAGTAGTACGGGACAGGGGGCCGGCGGGGAGCTGTTTTTT | TRBJ2-2 | . | TRBV19 | TRBD1
CASSPWDTSYEQYF | TGTGCCAGCAGCCCCTGGGACACCTCCTACGAGCAGTACTTC | TRBJ2-7 | . | TRBV9 | .
CASSLWGGSPTQETQYF | TGCGCCAGCAGCTTGTGGGGGGGCTCGCCTACCCAAGAGACCCAGTACTTC | TRBJ2-5 | . | TRBV5-1 | .
CASSMGRSSYNEQFF | TGTGCCAGCAGCATGGGACGGAGCTCCTACAATGAGCAGTTCTTC | TRBJ2-1 | . | TRBV5-5 | .
CASSQDTRYTF | TGCGCCAGCAGCCAAGATACTCGCTACACCTTC | TRBJ1-2 | once | TRBV4-1 | .
CASILAGTGELFF | TGCGCCAGCATATTAGCGGGGACCGGGGAGCTGTTTTTT | TRBJ2-2 | . | TRBV10-2 | TRBD2
CASSFLDRGNEKLFF | TGTGCCAGCAGTTTCTTAGACAGGGGTAATGAAAAACTGTTTTTT | TRBJ1-4 | once | TRBV28 | TRBD1
CASSLRRGGREQFF | TGTGCCAGCAGCCTAAGGAGGGGGGGGCGCGAGCAGTTCTTC | TRBJ2-1 | . | TRBV11-3 | .
CASSPPGQRPATEAFF | TGTGCCAGCTCACCACCTGGTCAGAGGCCGGCCACTGAAGCTTTCTTT | TRBJ1-1 | . | TRBV18 | .
CARSSTGMVSNQPQHF | TGTGCCAGAAGCTCCACAGGGATGGTGAGCAATCAGCCCCAGCATTTT | TRBJ1-5 | . | TRBV5-3 | .
CASSLGLAGGYNEQFF | TGTGCCAGCAGTTTAGGACTAGCGGGGGGGTACAATGAGCAGTTCTTC | TRBJ2-1 | . | TRBV27 | TRBD2
CASSLRLAYEQYF | TGTGCCAGCAGCTTACGACTGGCCTACGAGCAGTACTTC | TRBJ2-7 | . | TRBV11-2 | .
CASSLLRSQETQYF | TGTGCCAGCAGCTTACTTCGGAGCCAAGAGACCCAGTACTTC | TRBJ2-5 | once | TRBV7-3 | .
CASGAMANTEAFF | TGTGCCAGTGGGGCCATGGCGAACACTGAAGCTTTCTTT | TRBJ1-1 | . | TRBV19 | .
CASSLGQGGNYGYTF | TGCGCCAGCAGCTTGGGGCAGGGAGGGAACTATGGCTACACCTTC | TRBJ1-2 | . | TRBV5-1 | .
CASSLSPGSGTEAFF | TGTGCCAGCAGTTTATCTCCCGGGTCGGGCACTGAAGCTTTCTTT | TRBJ1-1 | . | TRBV27 | .
CASSFGLTGDSYNEQFF | TGCGCCAGCAGCTTCGGCCTAACAGGGGATTCCTACAATGAGCAGTTCTTC | TRBJ2-1 | . | TRBV5-1 | TRBD1
CASSYSLAQETQYF | TGTGCCAGCAGTTACTCGTTAGCCCAAGAGACCCAGTACTTC | TRBJ2-5 | . | TRBV6-5 | .
CASSGGSGNPETQYF | TGTGCCAGCTCAGGCGGGAGCGGGAACCCAGAGACCCAGTACTTC | TRBJ2-5 | . | TRBV18 | TRBD2
CASSLRVGLAGELFF | TGTGCCAGCAGCCTCAGGGTTGGGCTCGCCGGGGAGCTGTTTTTT | TRBJ2-2 | . | TRBV6-5 | .
CASSQRSTATADTQYF | TGCGCCAGCAGCCAAAGATCCACTGCCACCGCAGATACGCAGTATTTT | TRBJ2-3 | . | TRBV4-1 | .
CASSSWDSREQYF | TGTGCCAGTAGTTCGTGGGACTCCCGGGAGCAGTACTTC | TRBJ2-7 | . | TRBV19 | .